The 16 T cell receptor beta chains listed next were all sequenced from one sample in a study of blood T cells in healthy people across ages. The authors ran a second PCR of about 7 to 11 cycles using a sample-barcoded 5' primer and a J-beta primer mix. Using its own MiXCR run on the 5' RACE reads, TCRdb lists one record per CDR3 protein. The repertoire includes more than 450,000 distinct CDR3 sequences, 27% of them detected once, and approximately 4% sits in the top ten. These same data were also listed under a study on T cells of mothers and their children.

Material: blood. The receptor source for this set is a boy aged 2 to 9 in good health.

Remarks on this clonotype: The junction shows a germline mismatch at one end, possibly a read error. The chain couples TRBV19 to TRBJ1-1, with D possibly being TRBD1 (6 bases). Germline V gene lookup returns CDR1 LNHDA and CDR2 SQIVND (reference sequence). This CDR3 region has 14 residues. The CDR3 DNA follows: TGTGCCAGTAATCTATGGGGTGGGGACACTGAAGCATTCTTT. As protein: CASNLWGGDTEAFF. The whole variable domain, remainder taken from reference TRBV19 and TRBJ1-1, is DGGITQSPKYLFRKEGQNVTLSCEQNLNHDAMYWYRQDPGQGLRLIYYSQIVNDFQKGDIAEGYSVSREKKESFPLTVTSAQKNPTAFYLCASNLWGGDTEAFFGQGTRLTVV.

This clonotype was seen a handful of times. The rearrangement joins TRBV7-8 to TRBJ1-1, with 9 bases fitting TRBD1. V lost 6 bases and J lost 5; bases outside the gene matches: 7. CDR1 is SGHVS and CDR2 is FQNEAQ in the germline V gene. The CDR3 has 14 residues. The CDR3, as DNA: TGTGCCAGCAGTCGGGACAGGGATTGGACTGAAGCTTTCTTT. Encoded protein: CASSRDRDWTEAFF.

About this clonotype itself: An end of the junction differs from the germline gene, which may be a read error. The chain carries TRBV6-2 or TRBV6-3 and TRBJ2-5, with D possibly TRBD2 on 5 matching bases. The germline gives CDR1 MNHEY, CDR2 SVGEGT. The CDR3 extends over 14 amino acids. CDR3 in DNA: TGTGCCAGCAGTTACGTGAGGGCCACCCCCAACGGTTTCTTC. Its translation is CASSYVRATPNGFF.

V and J are TRBV3-1 and TRBJ2-5, with D possibly TRBD2 on 8 matching bases. TRBJ2-1 matches the DNA end more closely, so the J call is doubtful. This CDR3 is built from 16 residues. Germline CDR1 and CDR2: LGHDT and YNNKEL (reference sequence). CDR3 DNA sequence: TGTGCCAGCAGCCCAATACTAGCGGAGGGGGCCAATGAGCAGTTCTTC. Protein: CASSPILAEGANEQFF.

The CDR3 DNA is TGCGCCTACAACGGGACAGCTTACGAGCAGTACTTC. Its protein product is CAYNGTAYEQYF. The chain carries TRBV10-1 and TRBJ2-7, with TRBD1 matching over 7 bases. This CDR3 spans 12 amino acids. Germline V gene sequence: CDR1 WNHNN, CDR2 SYGVQD (reference sequence). Trimming cost V 11 bases and J 4 bases; bases outside gene matches: 8.

The DNA of the CDR3 is TGTGCCAGCAGTGAAGCAGGCTTGGTTCTATACTATGGCTACACCTTC. The encoded protein is CASSEAGLVLYYGYTF. The chain carries TRBV2 and TRBJ1-2; no definite D call. The CDR3 totals 16 residues. CDR1 and CDR2 (germline): SNHLY, FYNNEI. Trimming removed 0 bases at V and 3 bases at J, with 14 bases between.

This clonotype was counted only a few times. The chain recombines TRBV7-9 with TRBJ2-5, with a possible D match to TRBD2 (6 bases). Germline CDR1 SEHNR, CDR2 FQNEAQ (reference sequence). The V end lost 5 bases, the J end lost 1 base, and 11 bases lay between the germline ends. This CDR3 comprises 14 residues. The CDR3, as DNA: TGTGCCAGCAGCATCCGGGAGCTCCAAGAGACCCAGTACTTC. As protein: CASSIRELQETQYF.

The gene calls are TRBV6-1 and TRBJ2-5, with TRBD2 matching over 12 bases. The DNA matches TRBJ2-7 better at its end, which makes the J call doubtful. Germline CDR1 is MNHNS and CDR2 is SASEGT. There are 15 residues in the CDR3. CDR3: CASSDSSGRVYEQYF. In DNA form, the CDR3 reads TGTGCCAGCAGTGATTCTAGCGGGAGGGTCTACGAGCAGTACTTC.

Points on this clonotype: One end of the junction fails to match germline, which may point to a read error. The CDR3 DNA sequence: TGTGCCAGCAGTTTCGGTGAAGGGGGGTACCAAGAGGCCCAGTACTTC. This codes for CASSFGEGGYQEAQYF. The chain is built from TRBV6-6 and TRBJ2-5, with D possibly called TRBD1 or TRBD2 (6 bases each). Germline V gene data show CDR1 as MNHNY and CDR2 as SVGAGI (reference sequence). This CDR3 contains 16 residues.

In its sample, this clonotype was seen a few times. The rearrangement uses TRBV12-3 or TRBV12-4 and TRBJ2-7; D may be TRBD2 (7 bases). The CDR3 spans 14 residues. With 5 bases removed from V and 7 bases from J, the gap between germline ends came to 18 bases. DNA for the CDR3: TGTGCCAGCAGTCCGGGGGCGGGAGAGGCGGAGCAGTACTTC. Encoded protein: CASSPGAGEAEQYF.

The chain recombines TRBV12-3 or TRBV12-4 with TRBJ1-2, with D perhaps TRBD1 (5 bases). V was trimmed by 6 bases and J by 9 bases, leaving 14 bases between them. This CDR3 region has 12 residues. In DNA form, the CDR3 reads TGTGCCAGCAGCCTTAACAGGATACGCTACACCTTC. Translation: CASSLNRIRYTF.

The genes are TRBV30 and TRBJ1-6, with D possibly TRBD1 on 6 matching bases. Trimming shortened V by 0 bases and J by 8 bases, and 8 bases separated the two germline ends. Per the germline V gene, CDR1 is GTSNPN and CDR2 is SVGIG (reference sequence). This CDR3 comprises 13 residues. The CDR3 region is CAWSVQGDSPLHF. DNA for the CDR3: TGTGCCTGGAGTGTACAGGGCGATTCACCCCTCCACTTT.

This clonotype has just a few counts. The chain has TRBV5-1 and TRBJ1-1, with 12 bases matching TRBD1. CDR1 and CDR2 (germline): SGHRS, YFSETQ. Germline trimming cut 4 bases from V and 2 bases from J; bases unmatched to any gene: 6. This CDR3 contains 16 residues. The CDR3 sequence is CASSPGQGATNTEAFF. In DNA form, the CDR3 reads TGCGCCAGCAGCCCGGGACAGGGGGCCACAAACACTGAAGCTTTCTTT.

The chain carries TRBV5-5 and TRBJ2-2; D not resolved. Germline CDR1 SGHKS, CDR2 YYEKEE (reference sequence). The V end lost 3 bases, the J end lost 0 bases, and 9 bases lay between the germline ends. CDR3 length equals 15 residues. In DNA form, the CDR3 reads TGTGCCAGCAGCTGGACGGCCGCGAACACCGGGGAGCTGTTTTTT. Its protein product is CASSWTAANTGELFF.

This chain links TRBV28 with TRBJ2-7; TRBD1 agrees at 7 bases. Germline CDR1 MDHEN, CDR2 SYDVKM. The CDR3 totals 15 residues. J lost 4 bases, V lost 0 bases, and 6 bases had no gene match. For the CDR3, the DNA is TGTGCCAGCAGTTTATGGGGACAGTCCAATTACGAGCAGTACTTC. Its translation: CASSLWGQSNYEQYF.

This chain connects TRBV29-1 to TRBJ2-7, with D uncertain. Germline CDR1 is SQVTM and CDR2 is ANQGSEA. CDR3 length equals 11 residues. The V end lost 6 bases, the J end lost 3 bases, and 9 bases lay between the germline ends. In DNA, the CDR3 is TGCAGCGTGAAACCAGGCTACGAGCAGTACTTC. This gives the protein CSVKPGYEQYF.